These 7 T cell receptor beta chains share one sample of origin, sequenced in a study of T cell responses to AZD1222 COVID-19 vaccine. Data came from immunoSEQ multiplex PCR; TCRdb stores just in-frame clones and leaves some out. The data hold 130,000 to 150,000 clones, with 75% to 95% observed a single time. The specimen was peripheral blood, collected on day 0 of AZD1222 vaccination. The receptors were sampled from an adult in good health.

J is TRBJ2-1 and V is TRBV30; 7 bases match TRBD1. Looked up from germline, CDR1 is GTSNPN and CDR2 is SVGIG (reference sequence). There are 12 residues in the CDR3. V was clipped by 1 base and J by 9 bases; unmatched bases: 3. CDR3 nucleotides: TGTGCCTGGAGTGACAGGGGTGTTGAGCAGTTCTTC. Residues: CAWSDRGVEQFF. Supplemented by reference TRBV30 and TRBJ2-1, the full variable domain reads SQTIHQWPATLVQPVGSPLSLECTVEGTSNPNLYWYRQAAGRGLQLLFYSVGIGQISSEVPQNLSASRPQDRQFILSSKKLLLSDSGFYLCAWSDRGVEQFFGPGTRLTVL.

The chain is built from TRBV12-3 or TRBV12-4 and TRBJ1-5; D remains unclear. V shed 8 bases and J shed 7 bases, with 9 bases lying between them. The CDR3 sequence is 11 residues long. CDR3 DNA sequence: TGTGCCAGCGGGAATTTCCAGCCCCAGCATTTT. It translates to CASGNFQPQHF.

This CDR3 reads CASLGGPYEQYF. Here the CDR3 DNA reads TGTGCCAGCTTGGGGGGGCCCTACGAGCAGTACTTC. V usage is TRBV27 and J usage is TRBJ2-7; D is possibly TRBD2 (7 bases). With 8 bases removed from V and 2 bases from J, the gap between germline ends came to 10 bases. CDR1 is MNHEY and CDR2 is SMNVEV in the germline V gene (reference sequence). CDR3 size: 12 residues.

In this sample, this clone turned up once. The chain couples TRBV7-2 to TRBJ2-3, with TRBD2 identical over 9 bases. This CDR3 has 16 residues. Germline lookup yields CDR1 SGHTA and CDR2 FQGNSA. The V gene end was trimmed by 5 bases and the J gene end by 1 base; junction bases not matched to a gene: 7. CDR3 protein: CASSPLGLARTDTQYF. The CDR3 bases are TGTGCCAGCAGCCCCCTGGGACTAGCCCGCACAGATACGCAGTATTTT. Together with reference TRBV7-2 and TRBJ2-3, the CDR3 gives the full variable domain: GAGVSQSPSNKVTEKGKDVELRCDPISGHTALYWYRQSLGQGLEFLIYFQGNSAPDKSGLPSDRFSAERTGGSVSTLTIQRTQQEDSAVYLCASSPLGLARTDTQYFGPGTRLTVL.

This chain uses TRBV7-9 with TRBJ2-7; the match to TRBD2 covers 12 bases. Germline loops: CDR1 SEHNR, CDR2 FQNEAQ (reference sequence). With V trimmed by 4 bases and J by 6 bases, 10 bases remained unmatched. This CDR3 region has 16 residues. CDR3 sequence: CASSSARLAGATEQYF. In DNA, the CDR3 is TGTGCCAGCAGCTCAGCCAGACTAGCGGGGGCCACCGAGCAGTACTTC.

The chain employs TRBV27 and TRBJ2-7; 7 nucleotides align to TRBD1. CDR3 length equals 15 residues. The trim removed 9 bases at V and 2 bases at J, leaving 13 bases unmatched. Germline loops: CDR1 MNHEY, CDR2 SMNVEV (reference sequence). CDR3 region: CASWGPGTEAYEQYF. The CDR3 region has the DNA TGTGCCAGTTGGGGGCCCGGGACAGAGGCCTACGAGCAGTACTTC.

The rearrangement joins TRBV7-8 to TRBJ2-5; D not resolved. Per germline, CDR1 SGHVS and CDR2 FQNEAQ. Trimming took 1 base from V and 3 from J, leaving 12 bases between them. The CDR3 length is 15 residues. CDR3 bases: TGTGCCAGCAGCTTAGGTGCCCGAACCGAAGAGACCCAGTACTTC. It is translated as CASSLGARTEETQYF.